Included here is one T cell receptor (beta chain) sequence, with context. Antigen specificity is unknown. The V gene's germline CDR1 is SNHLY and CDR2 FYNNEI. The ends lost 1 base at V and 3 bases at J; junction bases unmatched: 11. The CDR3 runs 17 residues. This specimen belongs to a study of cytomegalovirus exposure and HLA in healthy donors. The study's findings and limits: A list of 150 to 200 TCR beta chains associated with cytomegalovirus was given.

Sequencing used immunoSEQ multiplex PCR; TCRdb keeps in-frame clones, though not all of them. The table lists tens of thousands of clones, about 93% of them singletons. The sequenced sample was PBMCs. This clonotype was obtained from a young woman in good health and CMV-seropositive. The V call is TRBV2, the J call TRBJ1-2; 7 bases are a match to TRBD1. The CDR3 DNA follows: TGTGCCAGCAGTGAAGATGAAACTGGCAGGGGGTACTATGGCTACACCTTC. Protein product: CASSEDETGRGYYGYTF.